This is a list of T cell receptor beta chains from one sample in a study of CD8+CD57+ T cells in acquired aplastic anemia. Each CDR3 protein is one row after TCRdb ran MiXCR on the reads. The sample has approximately 220,000 distinct CDR3 sequences; roughly 50% are singletons. Sequenced sample: sorted CD4+, CD8+, or CD8+CD57+ T cells (not recorded which) from PBMCs. These receptors all stem from a human donor with aplastic anemia. Each CDR3 is given with its conserved first and last residue. The D gene is left open where the match is weak. Clone sizes are given selectively: once, few, many, or a class where the clone is expanded.

v_gene	d_gene	abundance	j_gene	CDR3nt	CDR3aa
TRBV10-3	TRBD2	many	TRBJ2-1	TGTGCCATCAGTGAATCTAGCGGGGAGGCCAATGAGCAGTTCTTC	CAISESSGEANEQFF
TRBV12-3/TRBV12-4	NA	many	TRBJ1-5	TGTGCCAGCAGTCGACCCTCTCAGCCCCAGCATTTT	CASSRPSQPQHF
TRBV6-4	TRBD1	many	TRBJ2-3	TGTGCCAGCAGTCAAACAGGGGGCACAGATACGCAGTATTTT	CASSQTGGTDTQYF
TRBV5-1	NA	NA	TRBJ1-5	TGCGCCAGCAGCTTAGAGCCAGGCAATCAGCCCCAGCATTTT	CASSLEPGNQPQHF
TRBV12-5	TRBD1	NA	TRBJ1-1	TGTGCTAGTGGTTTGGACAGGGGGCTGAACACTGAAGCTTTCTTT	CASGLDRGLNTEAFF
TRBV7-2	TRBD1	NA	TRBJ1-2	TGTGCCAGCAGGAGGACAGGGAATGGCTACACCTTC	CASRRTGNGYTF
TRBV24-1	NA	NA	TRBJ1-1	TGTGCCACCAGTGATTCCCGGGACGGATACACTGAAGCTTTCTTT	CATSDSRDGYTEAFF
TRBV7-9	NA	many	TRBJ1-2	TGTGCCAGCAGCATCAGTCTAGGACATGGCTACACCTTC	CASSISLGHGYTF
TRBV19	TRBD1	NA	TRBJ1-5	TGTGCCACCACACAGGGGGCTGGCAATCAGCCCCAGCATTTT	CATTQGAGNQPQHF
TRBV6-2/TRBV6-3	NA	many	TRBJ1-6	TGTGCCAGCAGTTACGTCATGGGAGTTTATAATTCACCCCTCCACTTT	CASSYVMGVYNSPLHF
TRBV12-3/TRBV12-4	NA	NA	TRBJ1-6	TGTGCCAGCACCGCCGGGTATTCACCCCTCCACTTT	CASTAGYSPLHF
TRBV5-4	NA	once	TRBJ1-1	TGTGCCAGCAGCTTGGGAATAGGCGGAATTGAAGCTTTCTTT	CASSLGIGGIEAFF
TRBV9	NA	NA	TRBJ2-2	TGTGCCAGCAGCGTAGGTACGGTCGAAGAGAACACCGGGGAGCTGTTTTTT	CASSVGTVEENTGELFF
TRBV10-3	NA	NA	TRBJ1-2	TGTGCCATCCTCCAGGCCGGGGGCTATGGCTACACCTTC	CAILQAGGYGYTF
TRBV2	NA	NA	TRBJ1-1	TGTGCCAGCAGGACTCCCGGGACCCCTTCCTCTGAAGCTTTCTTT	CASRTPGTPSSEAFF
TRBV2	NA	many	TRBJ2-2	TGTGCCAGCAGTGCGACGGGGTGGGAAACCGGGGAGCTGTTTTTT	CASSATGWETGELFF
TRBV25-1	TRBD1	NA	TRBJ1-5	TGTGCCAGCACGGGAGGGGGCGGCAATCAGCTCCAGCATTTT	CASTGGGGNQLQHF
TRBV4-1	NA	many	TRBJ2-7	TGCGCCAGCAGCCAAGAAGCATCCGACATCGAGGGTACATACGAGCAGTACTTC	CASSQEASDIEGTYEQYF
TRBV5-1	NA	many	TRBJ1-3	TGCGCCAGCAGCGTGGACGGTAGCTCTGGAAACACCATATATTTT	CASSVDGSSGNTIYF
TRBV2	NA	medium-sized	TRBJ1-2	TGTGCCAGCAGAGAAGATGGGAGGAGGGGCTACACCTTC	CASREDGRRGYTF
TRBV6-5	NA	NA	TRBJ2-7	TGTGCCAGCAGTTACTCGGGGGGACAGAATACCTACGAGCAGTACTTC	CASSYSGGQNTYEQYF
TRBV19	NA	many	TRBJ2-3	TGTGCCAGTAGTATTACGGGGGCAGATACGCAGTATTTT	CASSITGADTQYF
TRBV7-2	NA	NA	TRBJ1-1	NA	CASSFYICSPEQGATEAFF
TRBV9	TRBD1	NA	TRBJ1-2	TGTGCCAGCAGCGCCGAGGACAGGAGGAGCTATGGCTACACCTTC	CASSAEDRRSYGYTF
TRBV7-9	TRBD1	NA	TRBJ2-1	TGTGCCAGCAGCCGGGACAGGGTTCGCAATGAGCAGTTCTTC	CASSRDRVRNEQFF
TRBV10-3	NA	NA	TRBJ2-7	TGTGCCATCAGTGAGCTCGAGGACGAGCAGTACTTC	CAISELEDEQYF